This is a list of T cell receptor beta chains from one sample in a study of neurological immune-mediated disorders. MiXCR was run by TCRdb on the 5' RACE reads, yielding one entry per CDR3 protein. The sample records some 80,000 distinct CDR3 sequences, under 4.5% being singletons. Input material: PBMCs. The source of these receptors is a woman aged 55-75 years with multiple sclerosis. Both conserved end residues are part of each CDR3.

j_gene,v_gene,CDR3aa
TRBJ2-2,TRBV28,CASRVQGQGRNTGELFF
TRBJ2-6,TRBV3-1,CASSTGTGNSGANVLTF
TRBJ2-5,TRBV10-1,CASSTRDRGSETQYF
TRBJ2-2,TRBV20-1,CSARGLRRGPANTGELFF
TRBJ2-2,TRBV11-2,CASSPGPGAAEELFF
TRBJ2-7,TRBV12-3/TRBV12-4,CASSFGYEQYF
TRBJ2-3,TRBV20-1,CSARDITGARTDTQYF
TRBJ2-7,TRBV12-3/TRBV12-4,CASSPQQGAYEQYF
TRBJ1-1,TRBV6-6,CAIDGTGSTEAFF
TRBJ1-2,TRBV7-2,CASRIEGTGNYGYTF
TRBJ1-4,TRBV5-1,CASSLTVATNEKLFF
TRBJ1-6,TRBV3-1,CASSQRGAHIDSPLHF
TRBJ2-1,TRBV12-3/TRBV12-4,CASSTRRGEQDEQFF
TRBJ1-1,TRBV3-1,CASSQDADRNTEAFF
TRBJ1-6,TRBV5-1,CASSLVVGGSVNSPLHF
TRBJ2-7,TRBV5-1,CASSLEGGKDEQYF
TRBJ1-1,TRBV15,CATSRGTGTPNTEAFF
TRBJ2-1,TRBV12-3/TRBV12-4,CASSPGGGILFNEQFF
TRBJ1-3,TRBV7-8,CALGDSGNTIYF
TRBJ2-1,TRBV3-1,CASSQRGGVSYNEQFF
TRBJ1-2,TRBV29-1,CSVEGTNYGYTF
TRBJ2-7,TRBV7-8,CASSLREQGQYEQYF
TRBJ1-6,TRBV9,CASSVDEDGGQGPNSPLHF
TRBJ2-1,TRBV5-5,CASSLVVINEQFF
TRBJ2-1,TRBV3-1,CASSPSGGAWDNEQFF
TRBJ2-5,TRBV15,CATSRGGLAGQETQYF
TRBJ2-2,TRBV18,CASSPLRDAGELFF
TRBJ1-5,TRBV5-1,CASSLLGDSNQPQHF
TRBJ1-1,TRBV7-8,CATLQGTEAFF
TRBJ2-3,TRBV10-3,CAISDSSDTQYF
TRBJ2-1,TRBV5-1,CASTRTGDAQFF
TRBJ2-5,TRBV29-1,CSVEEGTQYF
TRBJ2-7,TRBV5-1,CASSLQTSSYEQYF
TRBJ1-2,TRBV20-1,CSASRDRDYGYTF
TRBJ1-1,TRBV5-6,CASSFLEGRNTEAFF
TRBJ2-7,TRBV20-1,CSAPDRGGEQYF
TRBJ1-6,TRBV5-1,CASSLMVSGGNSSPLHF
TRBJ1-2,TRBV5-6,CASSLGTGSGYTF
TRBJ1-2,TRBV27,CASGLTGTYGYTF
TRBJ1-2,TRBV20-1,CSASQIQGAYGYTF
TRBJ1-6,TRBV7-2,CASSLRQSNSPLHF
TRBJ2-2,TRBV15,CATERGLNTGELFF
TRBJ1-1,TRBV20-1,CSAAGGGNTEAFF
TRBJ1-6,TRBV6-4,CASSEFALRRGPDNSPLHF
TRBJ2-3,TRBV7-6,CASSLAGRGADTQYF